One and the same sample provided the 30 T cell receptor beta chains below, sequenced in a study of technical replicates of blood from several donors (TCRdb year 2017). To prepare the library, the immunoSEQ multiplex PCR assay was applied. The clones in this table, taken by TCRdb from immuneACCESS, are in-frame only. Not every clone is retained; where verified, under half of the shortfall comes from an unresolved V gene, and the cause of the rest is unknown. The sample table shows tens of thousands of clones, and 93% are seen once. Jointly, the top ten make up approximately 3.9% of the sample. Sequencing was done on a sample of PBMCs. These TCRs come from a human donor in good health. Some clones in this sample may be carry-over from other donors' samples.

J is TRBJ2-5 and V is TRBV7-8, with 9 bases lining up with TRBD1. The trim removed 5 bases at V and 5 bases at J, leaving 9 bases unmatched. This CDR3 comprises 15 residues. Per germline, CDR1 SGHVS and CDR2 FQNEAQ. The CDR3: CASSEEGQGTETQYF. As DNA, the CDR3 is TGTGCCAGCAGCGAAGAGGGACAGGGTACGGAGACCCAGTACTTC.

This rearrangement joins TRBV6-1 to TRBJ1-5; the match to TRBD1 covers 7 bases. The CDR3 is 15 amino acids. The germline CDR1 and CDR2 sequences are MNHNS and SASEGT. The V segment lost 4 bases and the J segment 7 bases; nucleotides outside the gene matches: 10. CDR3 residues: CASSGGRQGGQPQHF. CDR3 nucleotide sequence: TGTGCCAGCAGTGGGGGGAGACAAGGGGGCCAGCCCCAGCATTTT.

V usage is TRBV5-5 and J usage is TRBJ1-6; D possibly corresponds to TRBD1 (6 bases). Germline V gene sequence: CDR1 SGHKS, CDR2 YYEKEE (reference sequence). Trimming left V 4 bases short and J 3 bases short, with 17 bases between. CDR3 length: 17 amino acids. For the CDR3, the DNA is TGTGCCAGCAGCCCTCAGGACAGTAGTGTCTATAATTCACCCCTCCACTTT. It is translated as CASSPQDSSVYNSPLHF. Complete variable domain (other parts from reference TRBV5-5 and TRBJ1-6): DAGVTQSPTHLIKTRGQQVTLRCSPISGHKSVSWYQQVLGQGPQFIFQYYEKEERGRGNFPDRFSARQFPNYSSELNVNALLLGDSALYLCASSPQDSSVYNSPLHFGNGTRLTVT.

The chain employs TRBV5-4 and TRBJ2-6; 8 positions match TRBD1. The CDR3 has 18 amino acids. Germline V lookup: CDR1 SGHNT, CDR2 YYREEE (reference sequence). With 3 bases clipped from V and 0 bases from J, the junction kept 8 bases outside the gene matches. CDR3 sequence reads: CASSSRDRSSSGANVLTF. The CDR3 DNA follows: TGTGCCAGCAGCTCCCGGGACAGGTCGAGCTCTGGGGCCAACGTCCTGACTTTC.

The CDR3 protein is CASSAPGRTGRSGNTIYF. CDR3 nucleotide sequence: TGTGCCAGCAGCGCACCGGGGCGGACAGGACGCTCTGGAAACACCATATATTTT. The chain links TRBV9 to TRBJ1-3, with TRBD1 matching 7 bases. Looked up from germline, CDR1 is SGDLS and CDR2 is YYNGEE. The CDR3 length is 18 residues. The V and J ends lost 3 bases and 0 bases, in that order; junction bases with no gene match: 12.

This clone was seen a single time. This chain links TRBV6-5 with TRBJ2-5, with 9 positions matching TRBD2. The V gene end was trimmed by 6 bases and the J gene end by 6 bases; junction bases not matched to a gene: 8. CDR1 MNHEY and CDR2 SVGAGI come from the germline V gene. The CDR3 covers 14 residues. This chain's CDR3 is CASSPGTSIQTQYF. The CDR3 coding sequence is TGTGCCAGCAGCCCCGGGACTAGCATACAGACCCAGTACTTC.

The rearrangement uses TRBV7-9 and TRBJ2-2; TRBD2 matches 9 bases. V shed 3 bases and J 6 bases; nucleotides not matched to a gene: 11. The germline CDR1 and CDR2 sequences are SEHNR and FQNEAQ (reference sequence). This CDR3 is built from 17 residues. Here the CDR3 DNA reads TGTGCCAGCAGCTTGGAGGGCCGCGGGAGGGCCTCCGGGGAGCTGTTTTTT. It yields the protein CASSLEGRGRASGELFF.

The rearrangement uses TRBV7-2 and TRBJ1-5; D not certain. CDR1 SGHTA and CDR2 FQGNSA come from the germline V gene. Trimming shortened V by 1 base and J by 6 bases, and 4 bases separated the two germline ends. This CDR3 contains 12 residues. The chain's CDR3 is CASSLGSQPQHF. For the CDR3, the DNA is TGTGCCAGCAGCTTAGGCAGTCAGCCCCAGCATTTT.

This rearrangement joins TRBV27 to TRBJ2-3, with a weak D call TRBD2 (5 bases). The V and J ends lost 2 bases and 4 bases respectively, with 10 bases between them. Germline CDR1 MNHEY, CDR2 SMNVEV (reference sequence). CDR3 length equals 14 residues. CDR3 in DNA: TGTGCCAGCAGTTTAACGGAGGCTTCAGATACGCAGTATTTT. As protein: CASSLTEASDTQYF.

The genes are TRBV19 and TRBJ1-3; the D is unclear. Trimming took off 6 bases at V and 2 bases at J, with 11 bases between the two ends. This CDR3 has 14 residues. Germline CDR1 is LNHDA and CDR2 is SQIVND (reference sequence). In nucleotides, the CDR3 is TGTGCCAGTAGCCGAGGGATCCCTGGAAACACCATATATTTT. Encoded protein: CASSRGIPGNTIYF.

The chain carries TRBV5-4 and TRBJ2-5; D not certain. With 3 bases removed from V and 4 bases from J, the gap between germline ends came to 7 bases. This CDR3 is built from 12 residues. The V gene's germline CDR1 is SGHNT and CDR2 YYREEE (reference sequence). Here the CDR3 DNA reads TGTGCCAGCAGCTCCGATAGAGAGACCCAGTACTTC. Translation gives CASSSDRETQYF.

The CDR3, as DNA: TGCGCCAGCAGCTTTTACACAGGGGTGAACACTGAAGCTTTCTTT. This translates into CASSFYTGVNTEAFF. The rearrangement links TRBV5-1 to TRBJ1-1, with 7 nucleotides matching TRBD1. The CDR3 contains 15 residues. J was trimmed by 0 bases and V by 2 bases; bases with no gene match: 4. CDR1 SGHRS and CDR2 YFSETQ come from the germline V gene.

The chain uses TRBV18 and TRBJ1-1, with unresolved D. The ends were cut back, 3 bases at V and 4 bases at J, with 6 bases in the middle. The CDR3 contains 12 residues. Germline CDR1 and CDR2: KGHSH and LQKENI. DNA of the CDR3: TGTGCCAGCTCACCGGGAGTCACTGAAGCTTTCTTT. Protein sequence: CASSPGVTEAFF.

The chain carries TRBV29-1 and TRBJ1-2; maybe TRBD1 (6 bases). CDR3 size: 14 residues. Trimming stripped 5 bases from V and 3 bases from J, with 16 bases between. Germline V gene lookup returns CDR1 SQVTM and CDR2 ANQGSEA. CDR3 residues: CSVNQGSGDYGYTF. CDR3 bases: TGCAGCGTTAATCAGGGGTCAGGGGACTATGGCTACACCTTC.

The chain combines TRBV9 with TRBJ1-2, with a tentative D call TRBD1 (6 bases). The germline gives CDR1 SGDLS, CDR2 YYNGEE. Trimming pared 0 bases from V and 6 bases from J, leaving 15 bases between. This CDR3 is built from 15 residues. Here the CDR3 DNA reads TGTGCCAGCAGCGTAGGATTCGTGACAGGCCATGGCTACACCTTC. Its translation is CASSVGFVTGHGYTF.

CDR3 nucleotide sequence: TGTGCCAGCAGCTTATCCAGCGGGAGGACCACAGATACGCAGTATTTT. It codes for CASSLSSGRTTDTQYF. This chain joins TRBV11-3 and TRBJ2-3; 9 nucleotides line up with TRBD2. The CDR3 runs 16 residues. Germline V gives CDR1 SGHNT, CDR2 YENEEA. After removal of 2 bases from V and 2 bases from J, the junction contained 5 bases not matched to a gene.

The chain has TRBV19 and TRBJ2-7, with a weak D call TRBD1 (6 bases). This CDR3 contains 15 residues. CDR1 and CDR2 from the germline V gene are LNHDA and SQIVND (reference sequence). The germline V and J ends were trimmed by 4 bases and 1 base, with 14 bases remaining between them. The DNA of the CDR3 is TGTGCCAGTAGTAAGGGCCGGACAGCTTCCTACGAGCAGTACTTC. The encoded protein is CASSKGRTASYEQYF.

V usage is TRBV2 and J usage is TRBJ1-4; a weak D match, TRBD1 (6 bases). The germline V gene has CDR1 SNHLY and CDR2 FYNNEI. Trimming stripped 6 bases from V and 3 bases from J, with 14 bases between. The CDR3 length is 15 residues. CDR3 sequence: CASRTTGRANEKLFF. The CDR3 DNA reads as TGTGCCAGCAGAACAACAGGGAGGGCTAATGAAAAACTGTTTTTT.

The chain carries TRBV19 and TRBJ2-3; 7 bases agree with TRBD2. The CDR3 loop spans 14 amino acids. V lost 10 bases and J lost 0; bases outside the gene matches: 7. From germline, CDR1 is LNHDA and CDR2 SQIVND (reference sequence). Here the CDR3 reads CATSSGDSTDTQYF. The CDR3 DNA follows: TGTGCCACCTCAAGCGGGGATAGCACAGATACGCAGTATTTT.

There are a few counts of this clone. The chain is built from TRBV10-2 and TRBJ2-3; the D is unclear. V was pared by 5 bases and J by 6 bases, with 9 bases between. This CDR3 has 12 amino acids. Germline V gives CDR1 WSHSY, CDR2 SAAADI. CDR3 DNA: TGCGCCAGCAGTCCTCGTTCGGATACGCAGTATTTT. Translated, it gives CASSPRSDTQYF.

In nucleotides, the CDR3 is TGTGCCAGCAGCTCCGGGACAGGGAACTCCTACGAGCAGTACTTC. Translation gives CASSSGTGNSYEQYF. This rearrangement joins TRBV14 to TRBJ2-7; TRBD1 aligns across 9 bases. There are 15 residues in the CDR3. Trimming removed 5 bases from V and 0 bases from J; junction bases left unmatched: 5. CDR1 and CDR2 from the germline V gene are SGHDN and FVKESK.

Here the CDR3 reads CAISENRASYEQYF. CDR3 DNA: TGTGCCATCAGTGAGAACAGGGCCTCCTACGAGCAGTACTTC. This sequence joins TRBV10-3 and TRBJ2-7, with D maybe TRBD1 (6 bases). This CDR3 region has 14 residues. Per germline, CDR1 ENHRY and CDR2 SYGVKD. V shed 2 bases and J shed 0 bases, with 8 bases lying between them.

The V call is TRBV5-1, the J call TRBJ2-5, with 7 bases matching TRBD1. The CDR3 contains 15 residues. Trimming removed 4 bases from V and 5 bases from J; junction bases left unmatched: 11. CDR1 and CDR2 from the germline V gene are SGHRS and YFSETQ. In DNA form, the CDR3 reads TGCGCCAGCAGCCCAATGGGACAGAATATGGAGACCCAGTACTTC. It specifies CASSPMGQNMETQYF.

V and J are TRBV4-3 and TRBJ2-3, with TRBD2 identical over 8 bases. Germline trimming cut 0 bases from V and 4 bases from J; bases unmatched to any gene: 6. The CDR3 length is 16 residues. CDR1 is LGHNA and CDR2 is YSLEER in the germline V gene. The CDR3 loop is CASSQDRAGGADTQYF. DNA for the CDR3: TGCGCCAGCAGCCAAGATAGGGCGGGAGGAGCAGATACGCAGTATTTT.

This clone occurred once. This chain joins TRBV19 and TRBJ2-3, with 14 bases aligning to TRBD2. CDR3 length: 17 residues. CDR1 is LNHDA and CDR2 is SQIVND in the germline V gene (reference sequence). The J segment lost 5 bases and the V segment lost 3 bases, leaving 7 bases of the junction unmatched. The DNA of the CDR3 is TGTGCCAGTAGTATTCCCTCCGGGACTAGCGGGAGAGATACGCAGTATTTT. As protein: CASSIPSGTSGRDTQYF. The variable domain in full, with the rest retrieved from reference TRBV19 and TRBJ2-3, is DGGITQSPKYLFRKEGQNVTLSCEQNLNHDAMYWYRQDPGQGLRLIYYSQIVNDFQKGDIAEGYSVSREKKESFPLTVTSAQKNPTAFYLCASSIPSGTSGRDTQYFGPGTRLTVL.

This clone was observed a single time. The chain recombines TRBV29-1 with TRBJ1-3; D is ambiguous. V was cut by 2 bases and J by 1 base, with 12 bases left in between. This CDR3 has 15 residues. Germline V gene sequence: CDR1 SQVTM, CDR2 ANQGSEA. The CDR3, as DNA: TGCAGCGTTGAATCCTTTGAGGGTTCTGGAAACACCATATATTTT. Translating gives CSVESFEGSGNTIYF.

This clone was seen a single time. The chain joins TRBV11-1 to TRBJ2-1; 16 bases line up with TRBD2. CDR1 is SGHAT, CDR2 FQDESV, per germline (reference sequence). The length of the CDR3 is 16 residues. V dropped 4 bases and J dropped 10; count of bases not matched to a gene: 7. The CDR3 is CASSYGTSGGVGEQFF. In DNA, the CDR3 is TGTGCCAGCAGCTACGGGACTAGCGGGGGGGTCGGCGAGCAGTTCTTC.

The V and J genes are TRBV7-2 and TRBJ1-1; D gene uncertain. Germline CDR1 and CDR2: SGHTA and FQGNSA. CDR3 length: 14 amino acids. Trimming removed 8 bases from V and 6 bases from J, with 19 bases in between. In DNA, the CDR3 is TGTGCCAGCCGTCAAAATACAGTGCGGGCTGAAGCTTTCTTT. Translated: CASRQNTVRAEAFF.

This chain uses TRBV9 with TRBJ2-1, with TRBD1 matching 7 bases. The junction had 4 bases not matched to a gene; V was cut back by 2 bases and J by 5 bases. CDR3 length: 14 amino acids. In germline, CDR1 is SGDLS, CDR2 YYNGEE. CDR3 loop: CASSVGTANNEQFF. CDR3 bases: TGTGCCAGCAGCGTCGGGACAGCTAACAATGAGCAGTTCTTC.

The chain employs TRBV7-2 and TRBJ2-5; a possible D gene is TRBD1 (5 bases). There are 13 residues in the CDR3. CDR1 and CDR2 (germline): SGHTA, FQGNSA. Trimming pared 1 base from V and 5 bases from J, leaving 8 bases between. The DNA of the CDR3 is TGTGCCAGCAGCTTAGGGCAGGGTGAGACCCAGTACTTC. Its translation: CASSLGQGETQYF.